This paragraph covers one T cell receptor beta chain sequence. Its antigen is unknown. The authors sequenced TCR beta from blood CD8+ and CD4+ T cells. TEMRA cells were FACS-enriched, and CD8+ and CD4+ T cells were isolated negatively. The data were obtained in a study of CD8 T cells in Susac syndrome. RNA in amounts of about 0.5 to 1 ug was reverse transcribed with random hexamers. An immunoSEQ multiplex PCR amplified TCR beta CDR3 over 54 Vbeta and 13 Jbeta. In TCRdb, the immunoSEQ multiplex PCR reads were re-called with MiXCR into one record per CDR3 protein. This table has 75,000 to 100,000 distinct CDR3 sequences, approximately 95% appearing once. Study-wide findings and caveats: Among people with Susac, CD8+ clonal expansion was greatest in TEMRA cells and active patients.

The CDR3 covers 12 residues. V lost 5 bases to trimming and J lost 7 bases, with 12 bases between them. Germline V gene data show CDR1 as GTSNPN and CDR2 as SVGIG (reference sequence). The clonotype comes from a human donor with Susac syndrome. The sample consisted of CD8+ T cells from PBMCs. The V gene is TRBV30, the J gene TRBJ2-1; TRBD1 is a possible D gene (6 bases). The CDR3 nucleotides read TGTGCCTGGGCGACAGGTCAAAATGAGCAGTTCTTC. Its protein is CAWATGQNEQFF.